This T cell receptor (beta chain) derives from a study of blood T cell repertoires in COVID-19. Study-level information: From the United States, Italy and Spain came samples of acute and convalescent COVID-19.

The CDR3 spans 18 residues. V shed 0 bases and J 7 bases; nucleotides not matched to a gene: 18. Germline V gene data show CDR1 as SGHNT and CDR2 as YYREEE (reference sequence). Authors' methods: Estimates of nucleated cell counts were drawn from the amplification of reference gene primers. Here immunoSEQ multiplex PCR was the method, and the copy in TCRdb shows in-frame clones only, minus some. The DNA gave D and trimming, while V, J and clone size come from that table. Seen here are around 240,000 clones, about 88% observed once, and the top ten hold just under 1%. This clone was detected only once.

This sequence was found in a man aged 35-49 years with acute or convalescent COVID-19. Sequencing was carried out using peripheral blood. The chain links TRBV5-4 to TRBJ1-2; TRBD1 aligns across 7 bases. The CDR3 region is CASSLAGRGPTTKAGYTF. The DNA for the CDR3 is TGTGCCAGCAGCTTGGCCGGAAGGGGGCCTACAACCAAAGCTGGCTACACCTTC.